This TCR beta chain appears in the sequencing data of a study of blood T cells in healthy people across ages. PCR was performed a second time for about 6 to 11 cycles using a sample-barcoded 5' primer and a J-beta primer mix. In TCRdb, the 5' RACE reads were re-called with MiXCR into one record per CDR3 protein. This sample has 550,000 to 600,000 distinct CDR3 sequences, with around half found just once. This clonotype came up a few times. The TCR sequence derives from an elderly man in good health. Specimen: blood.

This CDR3 is CASSSAPTGRNEQYF. CDR3 nucleotides: TGTGCCAGCAGCTCAGCTCCCACAGGGCGGAACGAGCAGTACTTC. The chain recombines TRBV11-1 with TRBJ2-7; D possibly corresponds to TRBD1 (6 bases). V lost 4 bases and J 5 bases, leaving 18 bases between the germline ends. Germline CDR1 is SGHAT and CDR2 is FQDESV (reference sequence). The CDR3 sequence is 15 residues long.